This entry is about one T cell receptor beta chain. Its target is not known. TCRdb used MiXCR to reprocess the 5' RACE reads, holding one entry per CDR3 protein. The data hold about 90,000 distinct CDR3 sequences, with about 8.1% observed a single time. This entry is derived from a study of CD8 T cells in ankylosing spondylitis. Findings and caveats of the study: Within ankylosing spondylitis blood, a TCR beta motif made up of roughly eight highly homologous variants appeared to be characteristic.

The germline V gene has CDR1 SEHNR and CDR2 FQNEAQ (reference sequence). The CDR3 loop spans 17 amino acids. V was shortened by 7 bases and J by 2 bases, with 20 bases between the two germline ends. Sequencing used blood, either unsorted or a sorted T cell fraction (not recorded which). The chain links TRBV7-9 to TRBJ2-2; D possibly corresponds to TRBD1 (6 bases). The source of this sequence is a male donor with ankylosing spondylitis. CDR3 nucleotide sequence: TGTGCCAGCACCCCTAATTCGGGACAACTTAACACCGGGGAGCTGTTTTTT. This encodes CASTPNSGQLNTGELFF.